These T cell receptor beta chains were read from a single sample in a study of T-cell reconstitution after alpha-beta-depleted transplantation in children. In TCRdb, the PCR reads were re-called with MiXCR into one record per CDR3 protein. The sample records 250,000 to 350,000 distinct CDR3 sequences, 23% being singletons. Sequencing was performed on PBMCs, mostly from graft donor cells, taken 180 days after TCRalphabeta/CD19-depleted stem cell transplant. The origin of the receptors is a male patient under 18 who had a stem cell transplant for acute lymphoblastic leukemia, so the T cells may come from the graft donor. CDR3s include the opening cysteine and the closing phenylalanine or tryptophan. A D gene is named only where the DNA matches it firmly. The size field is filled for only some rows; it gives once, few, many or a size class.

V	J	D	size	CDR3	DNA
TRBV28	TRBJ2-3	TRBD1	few	CASSPVDRGPTDTQYF	TGTGCCAGCAGCCCCGTCGACAGGGGGCCCACAGATACGCAGTATTTT
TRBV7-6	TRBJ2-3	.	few	CASSSGGVDTQYF	TGTGCCAGCAGCTCCGGTGGGGTAGATACGCAGTATTTT
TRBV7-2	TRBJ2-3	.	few	CASSLGSLPPTDTQYF	TGTGCCAGCAGCCTTGGGAGCCTCCCCCCCACAGATACGCAGTATTTT
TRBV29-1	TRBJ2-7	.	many	CSVEDRGKGFTEQYF	TGCAGCGTTGAAGACCGAGGGAAGGGGTTCACCGAGCAGTACTTC
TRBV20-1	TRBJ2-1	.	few	CSAIWRDPHNEQFF	TGCAGTGCCATTTGGCGGGACCCTCACAATGAGCAGTTCTTC
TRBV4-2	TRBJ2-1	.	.	CASSQATDDNEQFF	TGTGCCAGCAGCCAAGCTACAGACGACAATGAGCAGTTCTTC
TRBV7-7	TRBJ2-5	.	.	CASSLEGFPQYF	TGTGCCAGCAGCTTAGAAGGTTTCCCCCAGTACTTC
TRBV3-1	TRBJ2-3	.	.	CASSQEWAGLTDTQYF	TGTGCCAGCAGCCAAGAATGGGCGGGCCTCACAGATACGCAGTATTTT
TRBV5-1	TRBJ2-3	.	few	CASSLEGIPGSTDTQYF	TGCGCCAGCAGCTTGGAAGGAATACCGGGAAGCACAGATACGCAGTATTTT
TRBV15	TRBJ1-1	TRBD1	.	CATSRQGGYEAFF	TGTGCCACCAGCAGACAGGGGGGTTATGAAGCTTTCTTT
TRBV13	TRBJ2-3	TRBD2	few	CASSPPSGGPDTQYF	TGTGCCAGCAGCCCCCCTAGCGGGGGGCCAGATACGCAGTATTTT
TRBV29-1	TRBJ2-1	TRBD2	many	CSVEDTGRAGPGWSYNEQFF	TGCAGCGTTGAAGATACGGGCAGAGCGGGACCCGGATGGTCCTACAATGAGCAGTTCTTC
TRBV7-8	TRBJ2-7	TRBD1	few	CASSFAGQAYEQYF	TGTGCCAGCAGCTTCGCCGGACAGGCCTACGAGCAGTACTTC
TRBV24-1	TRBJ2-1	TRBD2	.	CATSYTSAIYNEQFF	TGTGCCACCAGTTATACTAGCGCGATCTACAATGAGCAGTTCTTC
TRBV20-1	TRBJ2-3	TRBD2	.	CSARDAAGAYPDTQYF	TGCAGTGCTAGAGATGCGGCGGGAGCCTACCCAGATACGCAGTATTTT
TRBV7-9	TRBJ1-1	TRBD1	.	CASSGQVSTEAFF	TGTGCCAGCAGCGGACAGGTTAGCACTGAAGCTTTCTTT
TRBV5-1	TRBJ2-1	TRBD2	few	CASSMGLAVSYNEQFF	TGCGCCAGCAGCATGGGACTAGCGGTCTCCTACAATGAGCAGTTCTTC
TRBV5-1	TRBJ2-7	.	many	CASSSRSSYEQYF	TGCGCCAGCAGCTCCCGAAGCTCCTACGAGCAGTACTTC
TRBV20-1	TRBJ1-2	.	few	CSAFQARGYTF	TGCAGTGCTTTCCAGGCACGGGGCTACACCTTC
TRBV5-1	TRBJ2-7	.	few	CASSLDPTAYEQYF	TGCGCCAGCAGCTTGGATCCGACGGCATACGAGCAGTACTTC
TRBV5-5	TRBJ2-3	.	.	CASSFSPSESDTQYF	TGTGCCAGCAGCTTTAGTCCTAGCGAGTCAGATACGCAGTATTTT
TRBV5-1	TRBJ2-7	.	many	CASSLGGNYEQYF	TGTGCCAGCAGTTTAGGGGGGAACTACGAGCAGTACTTC
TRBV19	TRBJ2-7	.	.	CASSIGLSYEQYF	TGTGCCAGTAGTATAGGCTTATCCTACGAGCAGTACTTC
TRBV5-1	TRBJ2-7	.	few	CASSPGDYNEQYF	TGCGCCAGCAGCCCGGGTGATTACAACGAGCAGTACTTC
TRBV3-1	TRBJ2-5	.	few	CASSQVHGVGETQYF	TGTGCCAGCAGCCAAGTGCACGGGGTTGGGGAGACCCAGTACTTC
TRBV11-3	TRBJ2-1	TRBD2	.	CASSSGLAGGQGEQFF	TGTGCCAGCAGCTCTGGATTGGCGGGAGGGCAAGGTGAGCAGTTCTTC
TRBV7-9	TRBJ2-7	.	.	CASSLKLTGTPAYEQYF	TGTGCCAGCAGCTTAAAGCTTACCGGGACACCAGCCTACGAGCAGTACTTC
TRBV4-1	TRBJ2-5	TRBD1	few	CASSHSTGGRETQYF	TGCGCCAGCAGCCATTCGACAGGGGGGCGAGAGACCCAGTACTTC
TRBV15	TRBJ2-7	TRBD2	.	CATSRVQSGRTYEQYF	TGTGCCACCAGCAGGGTCCAAAGCGGGAGGACCTACGAGCAGTACTTC
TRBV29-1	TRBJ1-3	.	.	CSVELGRARGTIYF	TGCAGCGTTGAGCTCGGCAGGGCTAGAGGCACCATATATTTT
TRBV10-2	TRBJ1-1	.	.	CASSDSEAFF	TGCGCCAGCAGTGACTCTGAAGCTTTCTTT
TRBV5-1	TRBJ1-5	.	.	CTSSLAGGVQPQHF	TGCACCAGCAGCTTGGCTGGGGGCGTTCAGCCCCAGCATTTT
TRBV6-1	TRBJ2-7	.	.	CASRRDGEMVDEQYF	TGTGCCAGCAGACGGGACGGGGAGATGGTTGACGAGCAGTACTTC
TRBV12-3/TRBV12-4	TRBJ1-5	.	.	CASSGRDQPQHF	TGTGCCAGCAGTGGACGGGACCAGCCCCAGCATTTT
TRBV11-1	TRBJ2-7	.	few	CASSLALPRGPQTYYEQYF	TGTGCCAGCAGCTTAGCGCTGCCCCGGGGTCCACAAACCTACTACGAGCAGTACTTC
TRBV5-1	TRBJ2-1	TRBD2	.	CASSFGTSGVMNEQFF	TGCGCCAGCAGCTTCGGGACTAGCGGGGTGATGAATGAGCAGTTCTTC
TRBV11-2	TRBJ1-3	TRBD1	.	CASSRDRLNTIYF	TGTGCCAGCAGTCGGGACAGATTAAACACCATATATTTT
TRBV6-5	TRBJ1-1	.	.	CASKLQVNTEAFF	TGTGCCAGCAAGTTACAGGTGAACACTGAAGCTTTCTTT
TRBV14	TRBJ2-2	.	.	CASSPRGGLAVTGELFF	TGTGCCAGCAGCCCCAGGGGTGGGCTAGCGGTAACCGGGGAGCTGTTTTTT
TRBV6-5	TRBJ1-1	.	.	CASSYTAYSSAEAFF	TGTGCCAGCAGTTATACGGCGTACAGCTCCGCTGAAGCTTTCTTT
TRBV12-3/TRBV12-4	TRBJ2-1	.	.	CASSFQGLYNEQFF	TGTGCCAGCAGTTTTCAGGGTCTATACAATGAGCAGTTCTTC
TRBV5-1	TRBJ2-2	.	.	CASSIVTSLANTGELFF	TGCGCCAGCAGCATCGTGACCAGCCTCGCGAACACCGGGGAGCTGTTTTTT
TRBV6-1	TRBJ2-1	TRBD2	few	CASSPSSGRPSTNEQFF	TGTGCCAGCAGCCCTTCTAGCGGGAGGCCCTCCACAAATGAGCAGTTCTTC
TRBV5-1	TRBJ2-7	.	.	CASSEGPRNSAYEQYF	TGCGCCAGCAGCGAGGGACCGAGAAACTCAGCCTACGAGCAGTACTTC
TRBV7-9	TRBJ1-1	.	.	CASSLVLGVTEAFF	TGTGCCAGCAGCTTAGTCTTGGGGGTCACTGAAGCTTTCTTT
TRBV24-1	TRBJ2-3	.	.	CATSHSAELTDTQYF	TGTGCCACCAGTCATTCAGCGGAACTCACAGATACGCAGTATTTT
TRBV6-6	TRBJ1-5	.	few	CASKISENQPQHF	TGTGCCAGCAAAATAAGTGAGAATCAGCCCCAGCATTTT
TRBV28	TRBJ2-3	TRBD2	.	CASIMAGGGDTQYF	TGTGCCAGCATAATGGCGGGAGGTGGGGATACGCAGTATTTT
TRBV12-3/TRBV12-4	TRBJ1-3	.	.	CASSWGRPGNTIYF	TGTGCCAGCAGTTGGGGACGTCCTGGAAACACCATATATTTT
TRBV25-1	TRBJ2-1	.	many	CASSITGAPSYNEQFF	TGTGCCAGCAGTATTACGGGGGCACCTTCCTACAATGAGCAGTTCTTC
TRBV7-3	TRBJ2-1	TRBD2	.	CASSLAPGLAGVGQFF	TGTGCCAGCAGCTTGGCCCCGGGACTAGCGGGAGTTGGGCAGTTCTTC
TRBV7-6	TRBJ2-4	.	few	CASSMGPTEDIQYF	TGTGCCAGCAGCATGGGACCCACTGAAGACATTCAGTACTTC
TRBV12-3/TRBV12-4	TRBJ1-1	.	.	CASSLWTDYTEAFF	TGTGCCAGCAGTCTCTGGACTGACTACACTGAAGCTTTCTTT
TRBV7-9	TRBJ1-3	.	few	CASSFTQGNTIYF	TGTGCCAGCAGCTTCACCCAGGGAAACACCATATATTTT
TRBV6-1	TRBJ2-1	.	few	CASRMDYSYNEQFF	TGTGCCAGCAGAATGGACTATTCCTACAATGAGCAGTTCTTC